This TCR beta chain came from a study of blood T cell repertoires in COVID-19. About the study: Acute-phase and convalescent COVID-19 samples originated in the United States, Italy and Spain. The analysed material was cDNA or gDNA that came from T cells, B-cell-depleted T cells, or PBMCs.

Sequencing was performed with immunoSEQ multiplex PCR; in TCRdb, only in-frame clones are kept and a portion is missing. The sample carries 100,000 to 150,000 clones, approximately 89% recorded once. The CDR3 is 15 amino acids. CDR1 is SGHKS and CDR2 is YYEKEE in the germline V gene (reference sequence). J was trimmed by 6 bases and V by 4 bases; bases with no gene match: 11. The sequenced sample was peripheral blood. This rearrangement joins TRBV5-5 to TRBJ2-7; 9 bases line up with TRBD1. The receptor was isolated from a woman aged 55 to 70 with acute or convalescent COVID-19. CDR3 residues: CASSTPTGGMVEQYF. In DNA form, the CDR3 reads TGTGCCAGCAGCACCCCGACAGGGGGAATGGTCGAGCAGTACTTC.